This T cell receptor beta chain was sequenced in a study of shared clonotypes between healthy human individuals. General observations from the study: The study found lower generation probabilities in non-shared clonotypes than in those shared by all four donors. Sharing across a handful of donors was seen in 4% to 6.5% of naive CD4 clonotypes.

Comments on this clone: Its target is not known. The same CDR3 is also encoded by other DNA sequences in this sample.

CD45RO-negative CD8 cells positively selected for CCR7 made up the naive population, which excluded terminally differentiated effector memory CD45RA+ cells. This CDR3 has 14 amino acids. CDR1 SGHRS and CDR2 YFSETQ come from the germline V gene. V was shortened by 4 bases and J by 0 bases, with 11 bases between the two germline ends. Replicate PCRs run on sorted subsets employed 200 ng DNA, around 27,000 T cell genomes. Original analysis: Filtering of immunoSEQ junctional sequences could not match full-length read filtering. Clones were sequenced by immunoSEQ multiplex PCR, and TCRdb holds only the in-frame ones, with some missing. V and J calls and clone size are given by that table; D and trimming were obtained from the DNA. The sample holds 800,000 to 950,000 clones; around 96% are singletons and the top ten take less than 0.3%.

The receptor was isolated from a man aged 30 to 39 in good health. Sample: naive CD8+ T cells sorted from blood. The chain employs TRBV5-1 and TRBJ2-7, with D maybe TRBD2 (6 bases). CDR3 region: CASSPDGSSYEQYF. CDR3 DNA: TGCGCCAGCAGCCCCGACGGGAGCTCCTACGAGCAGTACTTC.